These 3 T cell receptor beta chains were sequenced from one sample in a study of CD8 T cells in Susac syndrome. Random-hexamer reverse transcription was applied to roughly 0.5 to 1 ug RNA. In TCRdb, the immunoSEQ multiplex PCR reads were re-called with MiXCR into one record per CDR3 protein. Of tens of thousands of distinct CDR3 sequences in the sample, approximately 93% are singletons; the top ten hold roughly 0.47%. Sequencing was performed on CD8+ T cells from PBMCs. These receptors all stem from a human donor with Susac syndrome.

This CDR3 reads CASSMDRGGEAFF. The CDR3 DNA follows: TGCGCCAGCAGCATGGACAGGGGTGGTGAAGCTTTCTTT. The J gene is TRBJ1-1, the V gene TRBV5-1, with TRBD1 matching 9 bases. With V trimmed by 4 bases and J by 7 bases, 5 bases remained unmatched. CDR1 and CDR2 from the germline V gene are SGHRS and YFSETQ. The CDR3 length is 13 residues.

V usage is TRBV5-1 and J usage is TRBJ1-1; 10 bases align to TRBD1. Trimming took 4 bases from V and 3 from J; bases not matched to a gene: 6. Germline CDR1 SGHRS, CDR2 YFSETQ. This CDR3 is 15 amino acids long. CDR3 nucleotides: TGCGCCAGCAGCCTACGGACAGGGGGGGACACTGAAGCTTTCTTT. Encoded protein: CASSLRTGGDTEAFF.

This clonotype was recorded a few times. This chain joins TRBV18 and TRBJ1-1, with no clear D. The germline V gene has CDR1 KGHSH and CDR2 LQKENI. Trimming shortened V by 1 base and J by 0 bases, and 3 bases separated the two germline ends. CDR3 length: 13 residues. The CDR3 region is CASSPQVNTEAFF. In nucleotides, the CDR3 is TGTGCCAGCTCACCACAGGTGAACACTGAAGCTTTCTTT. Complete variable domain (other parts from reference TRBV18 and TRBJ1-1): NAGVMQNPRHLVRRRGQEARLRCSPMKGHSHVYWYRQLPEEGLKFMVYLQKENIIDESGMPKERFSAEFPKEGPSILRIQQVVRGDSAAYFCASSPQVNTEAFFGQGTRLTVV.